One T cell receptor (beta chain) is described in this entry. Participant-given clinical history determined each cohort assignment. Two negative PCRs, clearance, or symptom resolution were required of recovered Cohort 3 donors. The data stem from a study of blood T cell repertoires in COVID-19. Study-wide background: The samples span acute and convalescent COVID-19 from the United States, Italy and Spain. Sample material is recorded as cDNA or gDNA derived from T cells, B-cell-depleted T cells, or PBMCs.

The protocol was immunoSEQ multiplex PCR, while the TCRdb copy is restricted to in-frame clones and leaves out a portion. This table has about 270,000 clones, about 88% appearing once. With 3 bases removed from V and 4 bases from J, the gap between germline ends came to 16 bases. The CDR3 is made up of 17 amino acids. Germline CDR1 reads KGHSH; CDR2 reads LQKENI. Sequenced material: PBMCs or T cells enriched from blood (not recorded which). The chain employs TRBV18 and TRBJ2-6, with a weak D call TRBD1 (5 bases). This receptor was obtained from a woman in her forties or fifties who had recovered from COVID-19. CDR3 sequence reads: CASSPDGHTAGANVLTF. The CDR3, as DNA: TGTGCCAGCTCACCTGATGGACATACCGCCGGGGCCAACGTCCTGACTTTC.